Listed here are 22 T cell receptor beta chains from one sample, sequenced in a study of cytomegalovirus exposure and HLA in healthy donors. A multiplex PCR was run with 60 Vbeta primers and 13 Jbeta primers. TCRdb keeps only in-frame clones here, not all; method: immunoSEQ multiplex PCR. The profile shows about 140,000 clones, around 78% of them singletons. The specimen sequenced was PBMCs. Receptor source: a woman younger than 35 in good health and CMV-seropositive.

The chain recombines TRBV19 with TRBJ1-6; 11 nucleotides align to TRBD1. The junction had 9 bases not matched to a gene; V was cut back by 6 bases and J by 2 bases. The CDR3 is 18 amino acids. CDR1 is LNHDA, CDR2 SQIVND, per germline (reference sequence). The DNA of the CDR3 is TGTGCCAGTAGGATTAAGGACAGGGGGCGCCCCTATAATTCACCCCTCCACTTT. This gives the protein CASRIKDRGRPYNSPLHF.

V gene TRBV5-1 combines with J gene TRBJ2-7; tentative D call: TRBD2 (5 bases). Deletions cut 0 bases from V and 2 bases from J, with 12 bases between. The CDR3 consists of 15 residues. Germline assignment: CDR1 SGHRS and CDR2 YFSETQ. Here the CDR3 reads CASSLALGSTYEQYF. Here the CDR3 DNA reads TGCGCCAGCAGCTTGGCCCTAGGGAGTACCTACGAGCAGTACTTC.

The V and J genes are TRBV20-1 and TRBJ1-2; D call uncertain. There are 9 residues in the CDR3. Germline CDR1 DFQATT, CDR2 SNEGSKA (reference sequence). The CDR3: CSLSYGYTF. The CDR3 DNA is TGCAGCCTGAGCTATGGCTACACCTTC.

The rearrangement links TRBV18 to TRBJ1-1, with 9 bases aligning to TRBD1. Per the germline V gene, CDR1 is KGHSH and CDR2 is LQKENI. The CDR3 consists of 13 residues. The V gene end was trimmed by 6 bases and the J gene end by 5 bases; junction bases not matched to a gene: 4. As DNA, the CDR3 is TGTGCCAGCTCTCAGGGACAGGGAACTGAAGCTTTCTTT. This sequence encodes CASSQGQGTEAFF.

The sample holds a few counts of this clone. CDR3 in DNA: TGTGCCTCAAGCCGAGGCAGGTCCGGGGGCAATGAGCAGTTCTTC. This gives the protein CASSRGRSGGNEQFF. V usage is TRBV6-4 and J usage is TRBJ2-1, with D possibly matching TRBD2 (6 bases). Trimming took off 11 bases at V and 6 bases at J, with 23 bases between the two ends. The CDR3 runs to 15 residues. In germline, CDR1 is MRHNA, CDR2 SNTAGT.

This chain uses TRBV5-6 with TRBJ1-1; D might be TRBD1 (5 bases). Germline CDR1 SGHDT, CDR2 YYEEEE. The CDR3 extends over 15 amino acids. V was trimmed by 4 bases and J by 1 base, leaving 14 bases between them. CDR3 sequence: CASSRIDSQNTEAFF. The DNA of the CDR3 is TGTGCCAGCAGCCGGATTGACAGCCAGAACACTGAAGCTTTCTTT.

This clone was observed a few times. J is TRBJ1-2 and V is TRBV5-5; D is uncertain. Trimming stripped 4 bases from V and 6 bases from J, with 13 bases between. CDR3 size: 13 residues. From germline, CDR1 is SGHKS and CDR2 YYEKEE (reference sequence). This chain's CDR3 is CASSGGQANGYTF. The CDR3 nucleotides are TGTGCCAGCAGCGGCGGGCAGGCAAATGGCTACACCTTC.

J is TRBJ2-1 and V is TRBV7-2; 8 nucleotides agree with TRBD2. The CDR3 has 15 amino acids. Germline trimming cut 5 bases from V and 0 bases from J; bases unmatched to any gene: 3. Germline-derived CDR1 and CDR2 are SGHTA and FQGNSA. DNA for the CDR3: TGTGCCAGCAGCATAGGACTAGCCTCCTACAATGAGCAGTTCTTC. Translated: CASSIGLASYNEQFF.

The chain has TRBV5-6 and TRBJ1-2; 7 nucleotides agree with TRBD1. V was pared by 4 bases and J by 7 bases, with 7 bases of the junction left unmatched. CDR1 and CDR2 from the germline V gene are SGHDT and YYEEEE. The CDR3 loop spans 13 amino acids. CDR3 residues: CASSTRDSSGYTF. As DNA, the CDR3 is TGTGCCAGCAGCACCCGGGACAGTTCTGGCTACACCTTC. Complete variable domain (other parts from reference TRBV5-6 and TRBJ1-2): DAGVTQSPTHLIKTRGQQVTLRCSPKSGHDTVSWYQQALGQGPQFIFQYYEEEERQRGNFPDRFSGHQFPNYSSELNVNALLLGDSALYLCASSTRDSSGYTFGSGTRLTVV.

The genes are TRBV7-2 and TRBJ2-7, with TRBD2 matching 9 bases. The CDR3 consists of 16 residues. J lost 4 bases, V lost 1 base, and 8 bases had no gene match. Germline CDR1 SGHTA, CDR2 FQGNSA. CDR3 residues: CASSLGTSAGGYEQYF. The CDR3 nucleotides read TGTGCCAGCAGCTTAGGGACCTCAGCGGGGGGATACGAGCAGTACTTC.

The genes are TRBV5-6 and TRBJ2-5, with 7 positions matching TRBD2. This CDR3 contains 15 residues. V lost 7 bases and J lost 4; bases outside the gene matches: 13. CDR1 is SGHDT, CDR2 YYEEEE, per germline. CDR3 protein: CASQLGGAPIETQYF. CDR3 coding DNA: TGTGCCAGCCAATTGGGAGGGGCCCCTATAGAGACCCAGTACTTC.

The rearrangement uses TRBV19 and TRBJ2-7, with 7 bases lining up with TRBD1. This CDR3 is built from 16 residues. Germline lookup yields CDR1 LNHDA and CDR2 SQIVND (reference sequence). The V gene end was trimmed by 3 bases and the J gene end by 3 bases; junction bases not matched to a gene: 11. The CDR3 is CASSMQPPGQFYEQYF. The CDR3, as DNA: TGTGCCAGTAGTATGCAACCCCCGGGACAGTTCTACGAGCAGTACTTC. Filled out from reference TRBV19 and TRBJ2-7, the complete variable domain reads DGGITQSPKYLFRKEGQNVTLSCEQNLNHDAMYWYRQDPGQGLRLIYYSQIVNDFQKGDIAEGYSVSREKKESFPLTVTSAQKNPTAFYLCASSMQPPGQFYEQYFGPGTRLTVT.

The genes are TRBV5-4 and TRBJ2-3, with 9 bases lining up with TRBD1. The CDR3 runs to 15 residues. The germline CDR1 and CDR2 sequences are SGHNT and YYREEE (reference sequence). V gave up 4 bases and J gave up 0 bases; unmatched junction bases: 3. For the CDR3, the DNA is TGTGCCAGCAGCCGGACAGGGGCTAGCACAGATACGCAGTATTTT. This sequence encodes CASSRTGASTDTQYF. Based on the CDR3 plus reference TRBV5-4 and TRBJ2-3, the full variable domain is ETGVTQSPTHLIKTRGQQVTLRCSSQSGHNTVSWYQQALGQGPQFIFQYYREEENGRGNFPPRFSGLQFPNYSSELNVNALELDDSALYLCASSRTGASTDTQYFGPGTRLTVL.

The rearrangement uses TRBV11-3 and TRBJ2-1; TRBD2 matches 11 bases. The junction had 13 bases not matched to a gene; V was cut back by 2 bases and J by 1 base. The CDR3 has 20 amino acids. CDR1 and CDR2 (germline): SGHNT, YENEEA. CDR3 residues: CASSLQKGSGGAGSYNEQFF. In DNA form, the CDR3 reads TGTGCCAGCAGCTTACAAAAGGGTAGCGGGGGGGCCGGGTCCTACAATGAGCAGTTCTTC. The entire variable domain, with the rest obtained from reference TRBV11-3 and TRBJ2-1, is as follows: EAGVVQSPRYKIIEKKQPVAFWCNPISGHNTLYWYLQNLGQGPELLIRYENEEAVDDSQLPKDRFSAERLKGVDSTLKIQPAELGDSAVYLCASSLQKGSGGAGSYNEQFFGPGTRLTVL.

The chain couples TRBV5-1 to TRBJ2-7; possible D gene TRBD1, 6 bases. CDR1 is SGHRS, CDR2 YFSETQ, per germline. V was clipped by 6 bases and J by 4 bases, with 20 bases between them. This CDR3 is built from 15 residues. CDR3 nucleotides: TGCGCCAGCATCCCTGGACAGCCGATGGATTACGAGCAGTACTTC. Its protein product is CASIPGQPMDYEQYF.

CDR3 bases: TGTGCCAGCAGGGAGACAGGGAGGAACACTGAAGCTTTCTTT. This gives the protein CASRETGRNTEAFF. The V and J genes are TRBV27 and TRBJ1-1, with TRBD1 matching 7 bases. V was clipped by 6 bases and J by 1 base; unmatched bases: 5. Germline V gene lookup returns CDR1 MNHEY and CDR2 SMNVEV (reference sequence). The CDR3 spans 14 residues.

The gene calls are TRBV6-1 and TRBJ1-2; the D is unclear. Germline V CDR1 and CDR2: MNHNS, SASEGT. This CDR3 contains 11 residues. Trimming took off 4 bases at V and 3 bases at J, with 3 bases between the two ends. CDR3 protein: CASSGDYGYTF. The CDR3 nucleotides are TGTGCCAGCAGTGGAGACTATGGCTACACCTTC.

V gene TRBV4-3 combines with J gene TRBJ1-1; D remains unclear. Trimming removed 1 base at V and 0 bases at J, with 12 bases between. CDR1 and CDR2 from the germline V gene are LGHNA and YSLEER. This CDR3 has 16 residues. CDR3 amino acids: CASSQGAVPMNTEAFF. CDR3 sequence (DNA): TGCGCCAGCAGCCAAGGGGCCGTCCCGATGAACACTGAAGCTTTCTTT.

This clone was counted between two and nine times. The chain has TRBV6-4 and TRBJ2-2; possibly TRBD1 for D (6 bases). Trimming removed 5 bases from V and 6 bases from J, with 13 bases in between. This CDR3 contains 14 residues. CDR1 and CDR2 (germline): MRHNA, SNTAGT. In DNA form, the CDR3 reads TGTGCCAGCAGTACCGGGACAATCCCCGGGGAGCTGTTTTTT. Translating it yields CASSTGTIPGELFF.

The V gene is TRBV11-2, the J gene TRBJ1-2, with unresolved D. The germline V gene encodes CDR1 SGHAT and CDR2 FQNNGV. The CDR3 contains 14 residues. Deletions cut 3 bases from V and 8 bases from J, with 16 bases between. The CDR3 coding sequence is TGTGCCAGCAGCTTGGGGATTCTGGAGGAAGGCTACACCTTC. Translation: CASSLGILEEGYTF.

In this sample, this clone turned up once. The V and J genes are TRBV2 and TRBJ1-1, with unresolved D. The CDR3 covers 14 residues. CDR1 and CDR2 (germline): SNHLY, FYNNEI. Trimming took off 4 bases at V and 1 base at J, with 10 bases between the two ends. CDR3 loop: CASSGEAENTEAFF. CDR3 in DNA: TGTGCCAGCAGTGGGGAGGCCGAGAACACTGAAGCTTTCTTT. The variable domain in full, completed from reference TRBV2 and TRBJ1-1, reads EPEVTQTPSHQVTQMGQEVILRCVPISNHLYFYWYRQILGQKVEFLVSFYNNEISEKSEIFDDQFSVERPDGSNFTLKIRSTKLEDSAMYFCASSGEAENTEAFFGQGTRLTVV.

V usage is TRBV7-9 and J usage is TRBJ1-4, with a possible D match to TRBD1 (5 bases). Trimming pared 6 bases from V and 8 bases from J, leaving 10 bases between. There are 12 residues in the CDR3. Germline V gene data show CDR1 as SEHNR and CDR2 as FQNEAQ (reference sequence). The CDR3 here is CASSRDREKLFF. CDR3 sequence (DNA): TGTGCCAGCAGTCGTGACAGAGAAAAACTGTTTTTT. The whole variable domain, filled in from reference TRBV7-9 and TRBJ1-4, reads DTGVSQNPRHKITKRGQNVTFRCDPISEHNRLYWYRQTLGQGPEFLTYFQNEAQLEKSRLLSDRFSAERPKGSFSTLEIQRTEQGDSAMYLCASSRDREKLFFGSGTQLSVL.